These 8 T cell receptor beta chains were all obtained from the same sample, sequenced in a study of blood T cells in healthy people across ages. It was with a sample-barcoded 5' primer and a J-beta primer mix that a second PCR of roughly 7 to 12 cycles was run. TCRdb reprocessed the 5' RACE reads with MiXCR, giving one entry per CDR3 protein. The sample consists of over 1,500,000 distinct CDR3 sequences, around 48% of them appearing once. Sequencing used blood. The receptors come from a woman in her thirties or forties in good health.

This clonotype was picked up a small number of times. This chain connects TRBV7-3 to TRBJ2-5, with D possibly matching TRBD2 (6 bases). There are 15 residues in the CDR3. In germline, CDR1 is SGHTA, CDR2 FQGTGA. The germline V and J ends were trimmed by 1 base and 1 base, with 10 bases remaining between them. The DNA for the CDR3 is TGTGCCAGCAGCTTAAGGGCGGGGCTCCAAGAGACCCAGTACTTC. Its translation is CASSLRAGLQETQYF.

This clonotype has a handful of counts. CDR3 DNA sequence: TGTGCCAGCAGCGGCTTCAGCGGTTTGTCAGATACGCAGTATTTT. Protein sequence: CASSGFSGLSDTQYF. This chain uses TRBV2 with TRBJ2-3; a weak D match, TRBD2 (5 bases). From germline, CDR1 is SNHLY and CDR2 FYNNEI. The CDR3 spans 15 residues. V was clipped by 6 bases and J by 4 bases, with 17 bases between them.

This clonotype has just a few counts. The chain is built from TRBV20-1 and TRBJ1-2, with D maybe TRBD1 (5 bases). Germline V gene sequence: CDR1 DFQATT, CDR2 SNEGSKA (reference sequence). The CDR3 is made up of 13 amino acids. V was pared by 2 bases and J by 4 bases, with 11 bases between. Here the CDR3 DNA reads TGCAGTGCTAGACGAGACAGCGGCTATGGCTACACCTTC. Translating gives CSARRDSGYGYTF.

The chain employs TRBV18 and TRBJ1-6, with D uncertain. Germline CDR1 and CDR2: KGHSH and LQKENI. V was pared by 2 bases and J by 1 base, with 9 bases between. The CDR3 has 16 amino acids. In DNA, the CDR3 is TGTGCCAGCTCACCAAAGGCGGGATCCTATAATTCACCCCTCCACTTT. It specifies CASSPKAGSYNSPLHF. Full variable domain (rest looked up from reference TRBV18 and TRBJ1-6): NAGVMQNPRHLVRRRGQEARLRCSPMKGHSHVYWYRQLPEEGLKFMVYLQKENIIDESGMPKERFSAEFPKEGPSILRIQQVVRGDSAAYFCASSPKAGSYNSPLHFGNGTRLTVT.

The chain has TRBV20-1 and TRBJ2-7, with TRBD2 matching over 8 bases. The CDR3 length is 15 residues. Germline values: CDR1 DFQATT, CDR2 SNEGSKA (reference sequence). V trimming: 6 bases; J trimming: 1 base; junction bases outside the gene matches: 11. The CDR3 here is CSASGRGVGSYEQYF. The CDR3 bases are TGCAGTGCCTCCGGGAGGGGCGTAGGGTCCTACGAGCAGTACTTC.

The CDR3 region is CASSQGGGQQLKTDTQYF. The CDR3 DNA sequence: TGTGCCAGCAGCCAAGGTGGGGGGCAGCAACTAAAAACAGATACGCAGTATTTT. V usage is TRBV4-2 and J usage is TRBJ2-3, with D perhaps assigned TRBD1 or TRBD2 (6 bases each). The CDR3 contains 18 residues. Trimming left V 1 base short and J 3 bases short, with 20 bases between. Per germline, CDR1 LGHNA and CDR2 YNFKEQ.

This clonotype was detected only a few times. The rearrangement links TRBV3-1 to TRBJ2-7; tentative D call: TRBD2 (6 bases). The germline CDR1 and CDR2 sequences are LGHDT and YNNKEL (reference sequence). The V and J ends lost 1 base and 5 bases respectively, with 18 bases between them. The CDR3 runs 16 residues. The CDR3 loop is CASSQVGGTRGDEQYF. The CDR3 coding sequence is TGTGCCAGCAGCCAAGTTGGCGGGACTCGCGGGGACGAGCAGTACTTC.

This chain's CDR3 is CASSLAVRGPYQETQYF. CDR3 sequence (DNA): TGTGCCAGCAGCTTAGCGGTGCGGGGGCCATACCAAGAGACCCAGTACTTC. The gene calls are TRBV7-8 and TRBJ2-5; a possible D gene is TRBD2 (7 bases). Deletions cut 0 bases from V and 0 bases from J, with 14 bases between. Looked up from germline, CDR1 is SGHVS and CDR2 is FQNEAQ. CDR3 length: 17 amino acids.